Below, 32 T cell receptor beta chains from the same sample are listed, as sequenced in a study of shared clonotypes between healthy human individuals (dated by TCRdb to the early 2020s). The library was obtained by the immunoSEQ multiplex PCR assay. TCRdb carries this immuneACCESS record with in-frame sequences only. Its versions omit some clonotypes, under half of them owing to an unresolved V gene in the studies checked, with the rest unexplained. In all, the sample holds roughly 700,000 clones, and 90% of those were seen once. In total, the top ten clones hold about 33% of the sample. The sequenced material came from memory CD8+ T cells from PBMCs. Per the publication, the cell subset or site label means: CD45RO+ cells pooled with CCR7-negative TemRA cells. Every receptor here comes from a man in his late teens or twenties in good health. Some clones in this sample may be carry-over from other donors' samples.

The J gene is TRBJ2-1, the V gene TRBV4-3; D is unclear. The germline gives CDR1 LGHNA, CDR2 YSLEER. Trimming shortened V by 4 bases and J by 7 bases, and 8 bases separated the two germline ends. The CDR3 is 12 amino acids. The CDR3 reads CASSPDRNEQFF. The CDR3 DNA reads as TGCGCCAGCAGCCCGGACCGGAATGAGCAGTTCTTC.

The chain combines TRBV7-9 with TRBJ2-5, with D possibly TRBD1 on 6 matching bases. V was trimmed by 5 bases and J by 0 bases, leaving 7 bases between them. Germline values: CDR1 SEHNR, CDR2 FQNEAQ (reference sequence). The CDR3 is made up of 13 amino acids. In nucleotides, the CDR3 is TGTGCCAGCAGCAGGGACAACCAAGAGACCCAGTACTTC. Translated: CASSRDNQETQYF.

The chain employs TRBV27 and TRBJ2-2; 7 bases agree with TRBD2. The CDR3 has 15 residues. The V gene end was trimmed by 1 base and the J gene end by 6 bases; junction bases not matched to a gene: 5. Germline CDR1 is MNHEY and CDR2 is SMNVEV (reference sequence). This CDR3 reads CASSLFGRPPGELFF. For the CDR3, the DNA is TGTGCCAGCAGTTTATTCGGGAGGCCCCCCGGGGAGCTGTTTTTT.

The genes are TRBV7-6 and TRBJ2-1; the D gene is possibly TRBD1 (5 bases). The V end was cut by 4 bases, the J end by 12 bases, with 10 bases between. The CDR3 runs 11 residues. Germline lookup yields CDR1 SGHVS and CDR2 FNYEAQ. Here the CDR3 reads CASSSTRVQFF. In DNA form, the CDR3 reads TGTGCCAGCAGCTCAACCAGGGTGCAGTTCTTC.

In its sample, this clone was seen a few times. The chain carries TRBV7-7 and TRBJ1-5; D is unclear. The CDR3 covers 13 residues. V was shortened by 2 bases and J by 5 bases, with 7 bases between the two germline ends. Germline V gene sequence: CDR1 SSHAT, CDR2 FNYEAQ (reference sequence). The CDR3, as DNA: TGTGCCAGCAGCTTAAGTTTGTATCAGCCCCAGCATTTT. Translation gives CASSLSLYQPQHF.

V usage is TRBV7-9 and J usage is TRBJ2-1; 9 bases agree with TRBD2. J lost 1 base, V lost 8 bases, and 6 bases had no gene match. This CDR3 contains 15 residues. Germline V gives CDR1 SEHNR, CDR2 FQNEAQ (reference sequence). The CDR3 nucleotides are TGTGCCAGCCGAAAGACTAGCGGTTCCTACAATGAGCAGTTCTTC. This codes for CASRKTSGSYNEQFF.

The V call is TRBV4-3, the J call TRBJ2-7, with D perhaps matching TRBD1 (5 bases). This CDR3 spans 15 amino acids. Germline CDR1 is LGHNA and CDR2 is YSLEER. V gave up 4 bases and J gave up 4 bases, with 17 bases separating them. CDR3 coding DNA: TGCGCCAGCAGCCCCCTTTTAGGGGATGCGTACGAGCAGTACTTC. Translating it yields CASSPLLGDAYEQYF.

The chain links TRBV9 to TRBJ2-1, with 10 bases matching TRBD2. This CDR3 has 15 residues. Germline values: CDR1 SGDLS, CDR2 YYNGEE. V lost 4 bases, J lost 5 bases, and 6 bases stayed unmatched. The CDR3 bases are TGTGCCAGCAGCCCCGGACTAGCGGCCAACAATGAGCAGTTCTTC. Translation gives CASSPGLAANNEQFF.

The chain links TRBV27 to TRBJ2-3; 7 positions agree with TRBD2. The CDR3 loop spans 15 amino acids. The germline V gene encodes CDR1 MNHEY and CDR2 SMNVEV (reference sequence). V gave up 8 bases and J gave up 1 base; unmatched junction bases: 9. The CDR3 region is CASALAGEGTDTQYF. CDR3 sequence (DNA): TGTGCCAGCGCCCTTGCGGGGGAGGGCACAGATACGCAGTATTTT.

The chain carries TRBV27 and TRBJ2-7; D ambiguous. V gave up 3 bases and J gave up 7 bases, with 16 bases separating them. CDR1 and CDR2 from the germline V gene are MNHEY and SMNVEV (reference sequence). The length of the CDR3 is 14 residues. As DNA, the CDR3 is TGTGCCAGCAGTTTTACGGGCCCTTTTGGGGAGCAGTACTTC. Its translation: CASSFTGPFGEQYF.

The chain couples TRBV29-1 to TRBJ2-7; D is undetermined. The V gene lost 0 bases and the J gene lost 4 bases, with 7 bases spanning the gap. CDR1 is SQVTM, CDR2 ANQGSEA, per germline. There are 12 residues in the CDR3. CDR3 sequence (DNA): TGCAGCGTTGAAGAAGGGTGGTACGAGCAGTACTTC. Translating gives CSVEEGWYEQYF.

The chain employs TRBV28 and TRBJ2-3; D may be TRBD1 or TRBD2 (5 bases each). In germline, CDR1 is MDHEN, CDR2 SYDVKM. The CDR3 loop spans 13 amino acids. CDR3 sequence: CATGDGFTDTQYF. The DNA of the CDR3 is TGTGCTACCGGGGACGGATTCACAGATACGCAGTATTTT. The whole variable domain, remainder taken from reference TRBV28 and TRBJ2-3, is DVKVTQSSRYLVKRTGEKVFLECVQDMDHENMFWYRQDPGLGLRLIYFSYDVKMKEKGDIPEGYSVSREKKERFSLILESASTNQTSMYLCATGDGFTDTQYFGPGTRLTVL.

The chain uses TRBV5-1 and TRBJ2-7, with D perhaps matching TRBD1 or TRBD2 (5 bases each). V was shortened by 9 bases and J by 2 bases, with 15 bases between the two germline ends. The CDR3 has 13 residues. Germline values: CDR1 SGHRS, CDR2 YFSETQ. The DNA of the CDR3 is TGCGCCACCAGGTTTGGGGACCCCTACGAGCAGTACTTC. It yields the protein CATRFGDPYEQYF.

The chain uses TRBV4-1 and TRBJ1-2, with TRBD1 identical over 7 bases. The CDR3 spans 14 residues. J lost 4 bases, V lost 3 bases, and 5 bases had no gene match. The V gene's germline CDR1 is MGHRA and CDR2 YSYEKL. CDR3 sequence reads: CASSHAGQSYGYTF. In DNA, the CDR3 is TGCGCCAGCAGCCACGCGGGACAGAGCTATGGCTACACCTTC.

The sample holds a few counts of this clone. The chain couples TRBV28 to TRBJ1-5; D not certain. Germline V gene sequence: CDR1 MDHEN, CDR2 SYDVKM. CDR3 length: 14 amino acids. Trimming shortened V by 6 bases and J by 4 bases, and 13 bases separated the two germline ends. CDR3 loop: CASRTEIRNQPQHF. Here the CDR3 DNA reads TGTGCCAGCAGGACGGAAATTCGGAATCAGCCCCAGCATTTT.

This chain joins TRBV5-1 and TRBJ2-1, with 9 bases aligning to TRBD1. Trimming removed 4 bases from V and 7 bases from J; junction bases left unmatched: 12. This CDR3 is 16 amino acids long. The germline V gene encodes CDR1 SGHRS and CDR2 YFSETQ. In nucleotides, the CDR3 is TGCGCCAGCAGCCCCCGCTGGGGACAGGGCGTGAATGAGCAGTTCTTC. Protein sequence: CASSPRWGQGVNEQFF.

Only one count was recorded for this clone. A junction end diverges from the germline sequence, so it may reflect a read error. This sequence joins TRBV6-6 and TRBJ1-1, with unresolved D. The CDR3 spans 15 residues. Germline CDR1 reads MNHNY; CDR2 reads SVGAGI (reference sequence). CDR3 nucleotide sequence: TGTGCCAGCAGTTACGGTTCACGAACCCCTACTGGAGCTTTCTTT. This gives the protein CASSYGSRTPTGAFF.

This clone has a single count. The rearrangement links TRBV27 to TRBJ1-6, with TRBD1 matching 11 bases. CDR1 and CDR2 from the germline V gene are MNHEY and SMNVEV (reference sequence). The CDR3 runs to 13 residues. V gave up 10 bases and J gave up 9 bases; unmatched junction bases: 5. The CDR3 protein is CATDRGRPSPLHF. In nucleotides, the CDR3 is TGTGCCACGGACAGGGGGCGTCCTTCACCCCTCCACTTT.

This chain connects TRBV30 to TRBJ2-7; 11 nucleotides line up with TRBD2. The CDR3 totals 14 residues. The germline V gene encodes CDR1 GTSNPN and CDR2 SVGIG (reference sequence). V lost 6 bases and J lost 3; bases outside the gene matches: 7. The chain's CDR3 is CACMTSGTIYEQYF. The CDR3 DNA reads as TGTGCCTGCATGACTAGCGGGACGATCTACGAGCAGTACTTC. The full variable domain, with the rest looked up from reference TRBV30 and TRBJ2-7, is SQTIHQWPATLVQPVGSPLSLECTVEGTSNPNLYWYRQAAGRGLQLLFYSVGIGQISSEVPQNLSASRPQDRQFILSSKKLLLSDSGFYLCACMTSGTIYEQYFGPGTRLTVT.

This clone was detected once. The rearrangement joins TRBV4-3 to TRBJ2-7, with D possibly called TRBD1 or TRBD2 (5 bases each). There are 16 residues in the CDR3. V was cut by 1 base and J by 0 bases, with 13 bases left in between. The germline V gene has CDR1 LGHNA and CDR2 YSLEER. CDR3 amino acids: CASSQGGRTRSYEQYF. In nucleotides, the CDR3 is TGCGCCAGCAGCCAAGGGGGCAGGACTCGCTCCTACGAGCAGTACTTC.

The count of this clone is one. The rearrangement uses TRBV6-1 and TRBJ2-5, with unresolved D. The V end was cut by 4 bases, the J end by 4 bases, with 19 bases between. The germline CDR1 and CDR2 sequences are MNHNS and SASEGT. The CDR3 runs 16 residues. The CDR3 region has the DNA TGTGCCAGCAGTGTGTCACAACGAGAATGGCGAGAGACCCAGTACTTC. Its translation: CASSVSQREWRETQYF.

V usage is TRBV27 and J usage is TRBJ2-7; 11 bases fit TRBD1. Germline V lookup: CDR1 MNHEY, CDR2 SMNVEV (reference sequence). The CDR3 is 13 amino acids. V shed 10 bases and J 4 bases; nucleotides not matched to a gene: 6. CDR3 in DNA: TGTGCCACCCGGGACAGGGGGTTTTACGAGCAGTACTTC. It yields the protein CATRDRGFYEQYF.

The rearrangement uses TRBV30 and TRBJ2-3; 10 positions agree with TRBD2. This CDR3 contains 16 residues. J was trimmed by 2 bases and V by 3 bases; bases with no gene match: 8. Germline V gene sequence: CDR1 GTSNPN, CDR2 SVGIG (reference sequence). The CDR3 protein is CAWRGLAGVFTDTQYF. CDR3 DNA: TGTGCCTGGAGAGGGCTAGCGGGAGTGTTCACAGATACGCAGTATTTT.

The rearrangement links TRBV6-5 to TRBJ1-1; maybe TRBD1 (5 bases). Per germline, CDR1 MNHEY and CDR2 SVGAGI. V lost 5 bases and J 6 bases, leaving 16 bases between the germline ends. CDR3 length: 14 residues. The CDR3 protein is CASSPPDQQAEAFF. The CDR3 coding sequence is TGTGCCAGCAGTCCCCCGGACCAACAGGCTGAAGCTTTCTTT.

This chain uses TRBV29-1 with TRBJ1-1, with 7 bases matching TRBD1. V was clipped by 7 bases and J by 1 base; unmatched bases: 9. The CDR3 is 14 amino acids. CDR1 and CDR2 from the germline V gene are SQVTM and ANQGSEA. The CDR3 loop is CSGYPGQRNTEAFF. In DNA, the CDR3 is TGCAGCGGTTACCCGGGACAGCGGAACACTGAAGCTTTCTTT.

This chain connects TRBV7-9 to TRBJ2-1; 10 bases map to TRBD2. The CDR3 has 18 residues. Germline CDR1 is SEHNR and CDR2 is FQNEAQ (reference sequence). The V and J ends lost 6 bases and 3 bases, in that order; junction bases with no gene match: 14. In DNA form, the CDR3 reads TGTGCCAGCAGTACCTTCGGCCAGCGGGAGGGAGGCTACAATGAGCAGTTCTTC. Translated, it gives CASSTFGQREGGYNEQFF.

A note on this clone: This sequence may be a read error, since a much larger clone differs from it by one base. The chain combines TRBV28 with TRBJ1-1; 7 bases line up with TRBD1. The ends lost 3 bases at V and 4 bases at J; junction bases unmatched: 2. CDR3 length: 13 residues. The V gene's germline CDR1 is MDHEN and CDR2 SYDVKM. CDR3 residues: CASSFAGGTEAFF. In DNA, the CDR3 is TGTGCCAGCAGTTTCGCAGGGGGCACTGAAGCTTTCTTT.

The CDR3 DNA reads TGTGCCAGCGACGGTCTAGGGAGGGAGGGTCAGCCCCAGCATTTT. Amino acids: CASDGLGREGQPQHF. This chain connects TRBV6-1 to TRBJ1-5; D gene unclear. Trimming removed 8 bases from V and 6 bases from J, with 20 bases in between. CDR3 length: 15 residues. Germline assignment: CDR1 MNHNS and CDR2 SASEGT.

The count of this clone is one. The rearrangement uses TRBV27 and TRBJ2-7, with 9 bases lining up with TRBD1. CDR1 is MNHEY, CDR2 SMNVEV, per germline (reference sequence). Trimming at V came to 6 bases and at J to 4 bases, leaving 13 bases not matched to a gene. CDR3 length equals 16 residues. The CDR3 DNA is TGTGCCAGCAGCCCTCCCAGGGGACAGGGTGTTTACGAGCAGTACTTC. This codes for CASSPPRGQGVYEQYF.

The J gene is TRBJ1-3, the V gene TRBV28, with D perhaps matching TRBD1 (5 bases). The CDR3 is 17 amino acids. CDR1 and CDR2 from the germline V gene are MDHEN and SYDVKM. Trimming took 6 bases from V and 0 from J, leaving 18 bases between them. CDR3 loop: CASSESPGTDSGNTIYF. DNA for the CDR3: TGTGCCAGCAGCGAAAGCCCCGGGACGGACTCTGGAAACACCATATATTTT. Based on the CDR3 plus reference TRBV28 and TRBJ1-3, the full variable domain is DVKVTQSSRYLVKRTGEKVFLECVQDMDHENMFWYRQDPGLGLRLIYFSYDVKMKEKGDIPEGYSVSREKKERFSLILESASTNQTSMYLCASSESPGTDSGNTIYFGEGSWLTVV.

The chain couples TRBV7-6 to TRBJ1-2; D is undetermined. Trimming left V 2 bases short and J 4 bases short, with 20 bases between. Germline values: CDR1 SGHVS, CDR2 FNYEAQ. The CDR3 covers 17 residues. CDR3 residues: CASSLSSVGPLIYGYTF. CDR3 bases: TGTGCCAGCAGCTTATCGTCGGTCGGCCCGCTAATCTATGGCTACACCTTC.

The rearrangement uses TRBV6-5 and TRBJ2-2, with unresolved D. Trimming pared 4 bases from V and 7 bases from J, leaving 10 bases between. The CDR3 sequence is 13 residues long. Germline values: CDR1 MNHEY, CDR2 SVGAGI. The CDR3 loop is CASSLAGNGELFF. CDR3 nucleotides: TGTGCCAGCAGTTTAGCTGGGAACGGGGAGCTGTTTTTT.